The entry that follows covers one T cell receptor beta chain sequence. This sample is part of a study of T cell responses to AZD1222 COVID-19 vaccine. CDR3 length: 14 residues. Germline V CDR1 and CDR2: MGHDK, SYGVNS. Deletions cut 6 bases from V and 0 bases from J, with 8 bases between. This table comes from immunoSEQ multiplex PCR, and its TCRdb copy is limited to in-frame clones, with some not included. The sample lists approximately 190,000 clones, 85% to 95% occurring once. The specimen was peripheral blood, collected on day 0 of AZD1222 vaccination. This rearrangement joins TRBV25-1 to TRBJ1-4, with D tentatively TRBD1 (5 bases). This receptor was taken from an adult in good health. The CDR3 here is CASRGTATNEKLFF. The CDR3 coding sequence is TGTGCCAGCAGGGGGACCGCAACTAATGAAAAACTGTTTTTT.